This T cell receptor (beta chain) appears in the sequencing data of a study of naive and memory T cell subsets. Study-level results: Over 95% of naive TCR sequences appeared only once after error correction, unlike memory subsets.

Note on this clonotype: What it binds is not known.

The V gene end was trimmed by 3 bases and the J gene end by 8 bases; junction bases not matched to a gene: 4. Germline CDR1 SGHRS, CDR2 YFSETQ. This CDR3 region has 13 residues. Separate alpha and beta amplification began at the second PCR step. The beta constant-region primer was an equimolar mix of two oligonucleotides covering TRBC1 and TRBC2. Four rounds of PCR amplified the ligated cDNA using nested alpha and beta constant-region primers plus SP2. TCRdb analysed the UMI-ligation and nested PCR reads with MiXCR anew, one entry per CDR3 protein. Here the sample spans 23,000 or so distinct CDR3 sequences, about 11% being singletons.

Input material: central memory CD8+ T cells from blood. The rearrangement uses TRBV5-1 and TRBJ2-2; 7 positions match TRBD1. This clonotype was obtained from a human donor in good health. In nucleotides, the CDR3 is TGCGCCAGCAGCTCAACAGGGGCAGGGGAGCTGTTTTTT. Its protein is CASSSTGAGELFF. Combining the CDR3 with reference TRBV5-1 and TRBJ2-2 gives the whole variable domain KAGVTQTPRYLIKTRGQQVTLSCSPISGHRSVSWYQQTPGQGLQFLFEYFSETQRNKGNFPGRFSGRQFSNSRSEMNVSTLELGDSALYLCASSSTGAGELFFGEGSRLTVL.